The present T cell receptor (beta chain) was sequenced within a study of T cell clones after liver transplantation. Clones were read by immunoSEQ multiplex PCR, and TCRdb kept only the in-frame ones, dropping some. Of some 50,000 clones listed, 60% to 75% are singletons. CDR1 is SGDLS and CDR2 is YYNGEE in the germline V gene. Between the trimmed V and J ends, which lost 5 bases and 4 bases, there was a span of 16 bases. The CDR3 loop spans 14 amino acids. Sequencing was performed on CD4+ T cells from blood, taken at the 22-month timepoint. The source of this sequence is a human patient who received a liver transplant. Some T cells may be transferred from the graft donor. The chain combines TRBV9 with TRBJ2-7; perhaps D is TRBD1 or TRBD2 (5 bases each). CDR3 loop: CASSGTGAVYEQYF. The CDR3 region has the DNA TGTGCCAGCAGTGGAACCGGGGCTGTGTACGAGCAGTACTTC. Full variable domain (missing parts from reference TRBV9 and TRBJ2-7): DSGVTQTPKHLITATGQRVTLRCSPRSGDLSVYWYQQSLDQGLQFLIQYYNGEERAKGNILERFSAQQFPDLHSELNLSSLELGDSALYFCASSGTGAVYEQYFGPGTRLTVT.